This is a list of T cell receptor beta chains from one sample in a study of blood T cell repertoires in COVID-19. Clones were read by immunoSEQ multiplex PCR, and TCRdb kept only the in-frame ones, dropping some. The repertoire includes around 86,000 clones, about 83% of them detected once, and around 27% sits in the top ten. Sample: peripheral blood. Receptors originate from a woman of 80 years or more with acute or convalescent COVID-19. Both conserved end residues are part of each CDR3. The D gene is left open where the match is weak. Rows may omit the clone size; those that give it use once, few, many or a size class.

cdr3_aa | cdr3_nt | j_call | d_call | v_call | cdr3_length | clone_size
CARRLADTDTQYF | TGTGCCAGGCGACTAGCAGACACAGATACGCAGTATTTT | TRBJ2-3 | TRBD2 | TRBV19 | 13 | NA
CASSLERESLEQYF | TGTGCCAGCAGCTTAGAAAGGGAGTCTCTCGAGCAGTACTTC | TRBJ2-7 | NA | TRBV7-2 | 14 | NA
CASGLVGRGVRTDTQYF | TGTGCTAGTGGTTTGGTGGGGCGGGGGGTACGAACAGATACGCAGTATTTT | TRBJ2-3 | TRBD2 | TRBV12-5 | 17 | NA
CASSIGQGVHTIYF | TGTGCCAGTAGTATTGGACAGGGGGTACACACCATATATTTT | TRBJ1-3 | TRBD1 | TRBV19 | 14 | once
CASSVGGIRGGNTIYF | TGTGCCAGCAGCGTAGGCGGGATTCGGGGGGGAAACACCATATATTTT | TRBJ1-3 | NA | TRBV9 | 16 | NA
CASSQRDREETQYF | TGTGCCAGCAGCCAACGGGACAGGGAAGAGACCCAGTACTTC | TRBJ2-5 | TRBD1 | TRBV3-1/TRBV3-2 | 14 | NA
CASSLSGNSPLHF | TGCGCCAGCAGCTTATCCGGGAATTCACCCCTCCACTTT | TRBJ1-6 | NA | TRBV5-1 | 13 | NA
CASSFVTGGMNSPLHF | TGTGCCAGCAGCTTCGTGACAGGGGGTATGAATTCACCCCTCCACTTT | TRBJ1-6 | TRBD1 | TRBV5-4 | 16 | NA
CASSPAGTSGLDEQFF | TGCGCCAGCAGCCCCGCCGGGACTAGCGGCTTGGATGAGCAGTTCTTC | TRBJ2-1 | TRBD2 | TRBV4-1 | 16 | NA
CASSYSNQGYEKLFF | TGTGCCAGCAGTTACTCGAATCAGGGATATGAAAAACTGTTTTTT | TRBJ1-4 | NA | TRBV6-5 | 15 | few
CASSRHGGEQYF | TGTGCCAGCAGCCGGCATGGCGGGGAGCAGTACTTC | TRBJ2-7 | NA | TRBV3-1/TRBV3-2 | 12 | NA
CASSYTGPYGYTF | TGTGCCAGCAGCTATACAGGACCCTATGGCTACACCTTC | TRBJ1-2 | NA | TRBV5-4 | 13 | few
CASSKLAGIFF | TGTGCCAGCAGCAAATTGGCGGGAATTTTCTTC | TRBJ2-7 | NA | TRBV21-1 | 11 | NA
CASSVAQGEKLFF | TGTGCCAGCAGCGTAGCACAGGGGGAAAAACTGTTTTTT | TRBJ1-4 | TRBD1 | TRBV9 | 13 | few
CASSARTGGENEQFF | TGTGCCAGCAGTGCTCGGACAGGGGGGGAGAATGAGCAGTTCTTC | TRBJ2-1 | TRBD1 | TRBV27 | 15 | NA
CASSLVRSYEQYF | TGTGCCAGCAGTTTAGTGAGATCCTACGAGCAGTACTTC | TRBJ2-7 | NA | TRBV12-3/TRBV12-4 | 13 | NA
CASSVGVTTNEKLFF | TGTGCCAGCAGCGTGGGAGTCACAACTAATGAAAAACTGTTTTTT | TRBJ1-4 | NA | TRBV9 | 15 | NA
CASSYPDDRAYYGYTF | TGTGCCAGCAGTTACCCCGATGACAGGGCATACTATGGCTACACCTTC | TRBJ1-2 | TRBD1 | TRBV6-5 | 16 | NA
CAWATSGSYNEQFF | TGTGCCTGGGCTACTAGCGGCTCCTACAATGAGCAGTTCTTC | TRBJ2-1 | TRBD2 | TRBV30 | 14 | NA
CASSLGSSGEQYF | TGCGCCAGCAGCTTGGGGTCCAGTGGTGAGCAGTACTTC | TRBJ2-7 | NA | TRBV5-1 | 13 | NA
CASSFEGGTDTQYF | TGTGCCAGCAGTTTCGAGGGGGGCACAGATACGCAGTATTTT | TRBJ2-3 | NA | TRBV6-5 | 14 | NA
CASSITSPNEQFF | TGTGCCAGTAGTATTACTAGTCCCAATGAGCAGTTCTTC | TRBJ2-1 | NA | TRBV19 | 13 | NA
CAISESTVSTDTQYF | TGTGCCATCAGTGAGTCTACAGTTAGCACAGATACGCAGTATTTT | TRBJ2-3 | NA | TRBV10-3 | 15 | NA
CAIRRDSSQADTQYF | TGTGCCATCAGACGGGACTCTTCACAAGCAGATACGCAGTATTTT | TRBJ2-3 | NA | TRBV10-3 | 15 | NA
CAISKGTSGTTYNEQFF | TGTGCCATCAGTAAAGGGACTAGCGGGACCACCTACAATGAGCAGTTCTTC | TRBJ2-1 | TRBD2 | TRBV10-3 | 17 | NA
CASSSDPGTGGETQYF | TGCGCCAGCAGCTCCGACCCCGGGACAGGGGGAGAGACCCAGTACTTC | TRBJ2-5 | TRBD1 | TRBV5-1 | 16 | NA
CASSPGTSGGGELFF | TGCGCCAGCAGCCCCGGGACTAGCGGTGGCGGGGAGCTGTTTTTT | TRBJ2-2 | TRBD2 | TRBV5-1 | 15 | NA
CASSLNSGRRTGELFF | TGTGCCAGCAGCTTAAACAGCGGGAGACGGACCGGGGAGCTGTTTTTT | TRBJ2-2 | TRBD2 | TRBV7-3 | 16 | NA
CASSLGGLREKLFF | TGTGCCAGCAGCTTGGGGGGTTTGAGAGAAAAACTGTTTTTT | TRBJ1-4 | NA | TRBV7-2 | 14 | few
CASSMQRDSYEQYF | TGTGCCAGCAGTATGCAGCGGGACTCCTACGAGCAGTACTTC | TRBJ2-7 | TRBD2 | TRBV6-5 | 14 | few
CASSRGPRQGVEQYF | TGTGCCAGCAGCCGGGGGCCGCGACAGGGGGTCGAGCAGTACTTC | TRBJ2-7 | TRBD1 | TRBV4-2 | 15 | NA
CASSFQKETQYF | TGTGCCAGCAGCTTTCAGAAAGAGACCCAGTACTTC | TRBJ2-5 | NA | TRBV11-1 | 12 | NA
CASSYSAGRSYEQYF | TGTGCCAGCAGTTACTCAGCGGGCCGTTCCTACGAGCAGTACTTC | TRBJ2-7 | NA | TRBV6-5 | 15 | NA
CASSSTGGPTDTQYF | TGTGCCAGCAGCTCGACAGGGGGTCCCACAGATACGCAGTATTTT | TRBJ2-3 | TRBD1 | TRBV11-3 | 15 | NA
CASSSGSFGNQPQHF | TGTGCCAGCAGCTCCGGGAGTTTTGGCAATCAGCCCCAGCATTTT | TRBJ1-5 | NA | TRBV7-9 | 15 | NA
CASSVTSGSYNEQFF | TGTGCCAGCAGCGTGACTAGCGGGAGTTACAATGAGCAGTTCTTC | TRBJ2-1 | TRBD2 | TRBV7-2 | 15 | NA
CASSEQGVETQYF | TGCGCCAGCAGCGAGCAGGGTGTGGAGACCCAGTACTTC | TRBJ2-5 | NA | TRBV10-1 | 13 | NA
CASSGRASTDTQYF | TGTGCCAGTAGCGGGAGGGCTAGCACAGATACGCAGTATTTT | TRBJ2-3 | TRBD2 | TRBV19 | 14 | once
CASSSNRDRGYNEQFF | TGTGCCAGTAGTTCAAACCGGGACAGGGGCTACAATGAGCAGTTCTTC | TRBJ2-1 | TRBD1 | TRBV19 | 16 | few
CASSHPSSGRVNEQFF | TGTGCCAGCAGCCACCCCTCTAGCGGGAGGGTAAATGAGCAGTTCTTC | TRBJ2-1 | TRBD2 | TRBV3-1/TRBV3-2 | 16 | NA
CASSDTGLNNEQFF | TGTGCCAGCAGTGACACGGGACTTAACAATGAGCAGTTCTTC | TRBJ2-1 | NA | TRBV6-4 | 14 | NA
CASSPLYRGQSLYNEQFF | TGTGCCAGCAGTCCACTGTACAGGGGGCAGTCCCTTTACAATGAGCAGTTCTTC | TRBJ2-1 | TRBD1 | TRBV2 | 18 | NA
CASRGADNQPQHF | TGCGCCAGCAGGGGGGCCGACAATCAGCCCCAGCATTTT | TRBJ1-5 | NA | TRBV10-2 | 13 | NA
CASSLDRFSSYEQYF | TGTGCCAGCAGCTTAGACAGGTTTAGCTCCTACGAGCAGTACTTC | TRBJ2-7 | NA | TRBV11-2 | 15 | NA
CASSSPWTQYF | TGTGCCAGCAGCTCCCCATGGACCCAGTACTTC | TRBJ2-5 | NA | TRBV5-8 | 11 | NA
CASSQEVQSKAYEQYF | TGTGCCAGCAGCCAAGAGGTACAGTCCAAAGCCTACGAGCAGTACTTC | TRBJ2-7 | NA | TRBV3-1/TRBV3-2 | 16 | NA
CASSLSGLANTGELFF | TGCGCCAGCAGCTTGTCGGGACTCGCGAACACCGGGGAGCTGTTTTTT | TRBJ2-2 | NA | TRBV5-1 | 16 | NA
CASKESGSTDEQYF | TGTGCCAGCAAGGAGAGTGGGTCGACAGACGAGCAGTACTTC | TRBJ2-7 | NA | TRBV2 | 14 | NA
CASRPDSISNEKLFF | TGTGCCAGCAGGCCCGACAGTATAAGTAATGAAAAACTGTTTTTT | TRBJ1-4 | NA | TRBV6-5 | 15 | NA
CASSSGTGPLVGYNEQFF | TGCGCCAGCAGCTCCGGGACAGGGCCTCTAGTAGGCTACAATGAGCAGTTCTTC | TRBJ2-1 | TRBD1 | TRBV5-1 | 18 | NA